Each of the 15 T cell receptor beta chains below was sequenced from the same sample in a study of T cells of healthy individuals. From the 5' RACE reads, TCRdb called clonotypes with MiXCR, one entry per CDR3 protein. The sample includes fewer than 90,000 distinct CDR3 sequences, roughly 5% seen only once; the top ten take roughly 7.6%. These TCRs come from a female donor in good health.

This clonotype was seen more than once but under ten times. As DNA, the CDR3 is TGTGCCAGCAGCCAAGATCGAGTTACGCAGTATTTT. Translation: CASSQDRVTQYF. The chain links TRBV14 to TRBJ2-3; D gene ambiguous. V was shortened by 0 bases and J by 8 bases, with 6 bases between the two germline ends. From germline, CDR1 is SGHDN and CDR2 FVKESK. The CDR3 loop spans 12 amino acids.

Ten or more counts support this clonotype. CDR3 loop: CASSPRTGGPGNTIYF. CDR3 in DNA: TGTGCCAGCAGCCCGAGGACAGGGGGCCCTGGAAACACCATATATTTT. The chain recombines TRBV7-9 with TRBJ1-3; 11 nucleotides align to TRBD1. J lost 2 bases, V lost 5 bases, and 5 bases had no gene match. Germline V gives CDR1 SEHNR, CDR2 FQNEAQ (reference sequence). The CDR3 has 16 amino acids.

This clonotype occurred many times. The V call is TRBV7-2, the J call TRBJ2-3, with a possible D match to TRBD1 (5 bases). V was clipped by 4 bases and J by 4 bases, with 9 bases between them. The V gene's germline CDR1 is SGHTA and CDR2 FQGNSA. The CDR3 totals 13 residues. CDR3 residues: CASSSDKPDTQYF. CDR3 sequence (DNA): TGTGCCAGCAGCTCGGACAAGCCAGATACGCAGTATTTT.

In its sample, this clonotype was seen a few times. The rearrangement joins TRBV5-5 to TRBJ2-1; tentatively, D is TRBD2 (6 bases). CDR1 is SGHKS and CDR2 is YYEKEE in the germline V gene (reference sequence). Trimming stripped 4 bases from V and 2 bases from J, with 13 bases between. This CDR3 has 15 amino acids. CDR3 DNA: TGTGCCAGCAGCCGGGACTTACCTGCCTACAATGAGCAGTTCTTC. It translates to CASSRDLPAYNEQFF.

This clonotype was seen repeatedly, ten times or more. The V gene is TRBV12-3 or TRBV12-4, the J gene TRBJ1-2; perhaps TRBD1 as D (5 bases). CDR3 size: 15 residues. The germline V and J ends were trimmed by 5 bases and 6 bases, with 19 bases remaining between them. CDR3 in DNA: TGTGCCAGCAGTCTCCGGCGGGACCTATACAATGGCTACACCTTC. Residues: CASSLRRDLYNGYTF.

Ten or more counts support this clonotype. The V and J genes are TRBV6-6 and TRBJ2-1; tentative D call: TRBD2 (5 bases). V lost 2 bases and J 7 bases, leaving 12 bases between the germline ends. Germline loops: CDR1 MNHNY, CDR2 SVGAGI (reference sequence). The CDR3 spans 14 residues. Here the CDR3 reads CASSYRRGWNEQFF. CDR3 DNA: TGTGCCAGCAGTTACCGAAGAGGGTGGAATGAGCAGTTCTTC.

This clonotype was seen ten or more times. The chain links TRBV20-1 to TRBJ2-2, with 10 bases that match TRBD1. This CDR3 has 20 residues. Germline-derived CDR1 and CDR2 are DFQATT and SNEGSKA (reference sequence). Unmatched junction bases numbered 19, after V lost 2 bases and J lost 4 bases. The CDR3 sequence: CSARPSGTGVPAKFTGELFF. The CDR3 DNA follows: TGCAGTGCTAGACCTTCCGGGACAGGGGTCCCCGCGAAGTTCACCGGGGAGCTGTTTTTT.

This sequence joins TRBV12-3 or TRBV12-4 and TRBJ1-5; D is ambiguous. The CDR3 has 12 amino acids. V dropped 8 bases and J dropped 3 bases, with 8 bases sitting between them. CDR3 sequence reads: CASLGINQPQHF. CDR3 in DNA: TGTGCCAGCCTCGGCATCAATCAGCCCCAGCATTTT.

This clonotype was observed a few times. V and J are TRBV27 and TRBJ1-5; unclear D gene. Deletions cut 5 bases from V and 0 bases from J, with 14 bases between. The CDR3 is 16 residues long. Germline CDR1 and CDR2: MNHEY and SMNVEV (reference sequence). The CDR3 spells CASSPDRLYSNQPQHF. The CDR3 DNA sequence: TGTGCCAGCAGTCCCGACCGGCTGTATAGCAATCAGCCCCAGCATTTT.

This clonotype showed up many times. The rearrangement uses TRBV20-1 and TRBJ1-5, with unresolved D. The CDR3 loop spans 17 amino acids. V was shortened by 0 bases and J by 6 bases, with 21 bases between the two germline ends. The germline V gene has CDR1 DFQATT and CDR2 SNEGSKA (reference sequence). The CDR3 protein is CSARDSFKRGFTQPQHF. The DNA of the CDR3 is TGCAGTGCTAGAGATTCCTTTAAACGAGGGTTCACTCAGCCCCAGCATTTT.

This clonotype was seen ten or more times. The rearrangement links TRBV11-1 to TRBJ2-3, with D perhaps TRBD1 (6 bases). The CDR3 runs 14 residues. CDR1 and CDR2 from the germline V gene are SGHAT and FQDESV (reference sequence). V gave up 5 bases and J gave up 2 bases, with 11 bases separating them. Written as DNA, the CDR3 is TGTGCCAGCAGCCCCGACAGGAACACAGATACGCAGTATTTT. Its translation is CASSPDRNTDTQYF.

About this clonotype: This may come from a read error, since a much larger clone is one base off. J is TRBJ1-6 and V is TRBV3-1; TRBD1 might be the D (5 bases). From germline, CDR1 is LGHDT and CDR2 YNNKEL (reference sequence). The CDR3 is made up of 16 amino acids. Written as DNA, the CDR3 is TGTGCCAGCAGCCAGTTGGCGGGACCCTATAATTCACCCCTCAACTTT. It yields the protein CASSQLAGPYNSPLNF.

DNA for the CDR3: TGTGCCAGCAGCTTAACAGCGGGAGCCCCCAACAATGAGCAGTTCTTC. Its protein product is CASSLTAGAPNNEQFF. The chain is built from TRBV7-3 and TRBJ2-1; 8 positions match TRBD2. The CDR3 contains 16 residues. CDR1 SGHTA and CDR2 FQGTGA come from the germline V gene. Unmatched junction bases numbered 6, after V lost 0 bases and J lost 5 bases. Supplemented by reference TRBV7-3 and TRBJ2-1, the full variable domain reads GAGVSQTPSNKVTEKGKYVELRCDPISGHTALYWYRQSLGQGPEFLIYFQGTGAADDSGLPNDRFFAVRPEGSVSTLKIQRTERGDSAVYLCASSLTAGAPNNEQFFGPGTRLTVL.

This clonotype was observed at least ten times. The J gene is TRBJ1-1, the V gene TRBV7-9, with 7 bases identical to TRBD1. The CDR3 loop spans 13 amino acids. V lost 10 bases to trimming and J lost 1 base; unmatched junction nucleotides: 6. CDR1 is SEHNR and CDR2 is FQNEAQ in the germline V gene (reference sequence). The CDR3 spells CAISDRQNTEAFF. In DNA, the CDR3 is TGTGCCATCTCGGACAGGCAGAACACTGAAGCTTTCTTT. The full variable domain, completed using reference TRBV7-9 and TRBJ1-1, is DTGVSQNPRHKITKRGQNVTFRCDPISEHNRLYWYRQTLGQGPEFLTYFQNEAQLEKSRLLSDRFSAERPKGSFSTLEIQRTEQGDSAMYLCAISDRQNTEAFFGQGTRLTVV.

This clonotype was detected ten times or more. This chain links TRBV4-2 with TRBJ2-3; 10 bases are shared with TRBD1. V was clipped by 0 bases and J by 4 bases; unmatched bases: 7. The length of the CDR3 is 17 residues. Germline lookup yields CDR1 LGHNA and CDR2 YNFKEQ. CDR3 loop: CASSQDRGQGVADTQYF. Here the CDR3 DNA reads TGTGCCAGCAGCCAAGATAGAGGACAGGGGGTCGCAGATACGCAGTATTTT.